The rows below give T cell receptor beta chains drawn from one sample of a study of type 1 and type 2 diabetes patients. TCRdb re-analysed the multiplex PCR reads in MiXCR, keeping a single row per CDR3 protein. The table includes fewer than 300,000 distinct CDR3 sequences, around 47% detected once. Sequenced: peripheral blood mononuclear cells (PBMCs). The receptors stem from a man between 18 and 35 years old with type 2 diabetes. The CDR3 runs from the conserved cysteine through the conserved F or W. A D gene is named only where the DNA matches it firmly. Rows may omit the clone size; those that give it use once, few, many or a size class.

j_call d_call clone_size v_call cdr3_aa cdr3_nt
TRBJ2-4 TRBD1 NA TRBV5-1 CASTRDRGNIQYF TGCGCCAGCACCCGGGACAGGGGCAACATTCAGTACTTC
TRBJ2-4 NA few TRBV7-8 CASSLDLAKNIQYF TGTGCCAGCAGCTTAGATCTAGCCAAAAACATTCAGTACTTC
TRBJ1-5 TRBD1 NA TRBV19 CASSKGDRGLGQPQHF TGTGCCAGTAGTAAGGGCGACAGGGGGCTGGGGCAGCCCCAGCATTTT
TRBJ1-6 NA NA TRBV14 CASSQVGVDGSPLHF TGTGCCAGCAGCCAAGTGGGGGTTGACGGTTCACCCCTCCACTTT
TRBJ2-3 NA few TRBV7-2 CASSPTSSTDTQYF TGTGCCAGCAGCCCTACCTCTAGCACAGATACGCAGTATTTT
TRBJ2-7 NA few TRBV29-1 CSVDGGGAQSYEQYF TGCAGCGTTGATGGGGGGGGGGCACAGTCCTACGAGCAGTACTTC
TRBJ2-5 NA once TRBV5-6 CASRVSDRDQETQYF TGTGCCAGCAGAGTATCGGATCGAGACCAAGAGACCCAGTACTTC
TRBJ1-1 NA NA TRBV20-1 CSARDPGGRTEAFF TGCAGTGCTAGAGATCCCGGGGGAAGGACTGAAGCTTTCTTT
TRBJ2-1 TRBD2 NA TRBV7-3 CASSPPSGTSIVEQFF TGTGCCAGTAGTCCCCCCTCCGGGACTAGCATCGTAGAGCAGTTCTTC
TRBJ2-7 NA NA TRBV10-3 CASSSALTVSIYEQYF TGTGCCAGCAGTTCGGCGCTTACCGTATCAATTTACGAGCAGTACTTC
TRBJ2-2 NA NA TRBV12-3/TRBV12-4 CASSLTRQPNTGELFF TGTGCCAGCAGTTTAACGAGGCAGCCGAACACCGGGGAGCTGTTTTTT
TRBJ2-1 NA few TRBV15 CATSRESPGLATGGEQFF TGTGCCACCAGCAGAGAGTCCCCGGGCCTAGCGACGGGCGGGGAGCAGTTCTTC
TRBJ2-7 NA NA TRBV25-1 CASTQYYGSEYF TGTGCCAGCACCCAGTACTACGGGTCGGAGTACTTC
TRBJ1-5 NA NA TRBV7-8 CASSVPKSGLYQPQHF TGTGCCAGCAGCGTACCTAAGTCAGGTCTTTATCAGCCCCAGCATTTT
TRBJ1-1 NA NA TRBV7-9 CASSRKGAEAFF TGTGCCAGCAGCCGCAAGGGCGCTGAAGCTTTCTTT